The following is a TCR beta chain sequence with its context. The germline V gene has CDR1 MNHEY and CDR2 SMNVEV (reference sequence). V lost 10 bases to trimming and J lost 4 bases, with 13 bases between them. The CDR3 has 12 amino acids. Per the original data handling: Amplifying reference gene primers gave estimates of nucleated cell counts. The repertoire was sequenced with immunoSEQ multiplex PCR; TCRdb's copy has only in-frame clones and lacks some. That table gives V, J and clone size, and the DNA gave D and trimming. The data hold roughly 140,000 clones, with about four fifths observed a single time. This record comes from a study of blood T cell repertoires in COVID-19. Whole-study context: T cells, B-cell-depleted T cells, or PBMCs provided the cDNA or gDNA that served as material.

The TCR was taken from a human donor with acute or convalescent COVID-19. The donor label of this sample is uncertain. Sequencing was carried out using peripheral blood. The V gene is TRBV27, the J gene TRBJ1-1, with D unclear. The CDR3 DNA reads as TGTGCCACCCGGATGTCGGGCACTGAAGCTTTCTTT. Its protein is CATRMSGTEAFF.